This note documents a single TCR beta chain sequence. This entry comes from a study of blood T cells in healthy people across ages. Study details: Roughly one uniquely barcoded beta molecule per two T cells was captured.

The V gene's germline CDR1 is SGHTA and CDR2 FQGNSA. J was trimmed by 7 bases and V by 6 bases; bases with no gene match: 11. This CDR3 has 14 residues. Through a sample-barcoded 5' primer and a J-beta primer mix, a second PCR was run for roughly 6 to 12 cycles. TCRdb reprocessed the 5' RACE reads with MiXCR, giving one entry per CDR3 protein. The sample has over 1.5 million distinct CDR3 sequences, roughly 52% seen once; the top ten hold over 2%. Caucasian, healthy and from Russia, the donors were aged between about 6 and 90. The sequencing sample was made of blood. The chain is built from TRBV7-2 and TRBJ1-1; 7 bases line up with TRBD1. This sequence was found in a woman in her thirties or forties in good health. CDR3 amino acids: CASSSIQGFGEAFF. The CDR3 nucleotides are TGTGCCAGCAGTTCGATACAGGGGTTTGGTGAAGCTTTCTTT.